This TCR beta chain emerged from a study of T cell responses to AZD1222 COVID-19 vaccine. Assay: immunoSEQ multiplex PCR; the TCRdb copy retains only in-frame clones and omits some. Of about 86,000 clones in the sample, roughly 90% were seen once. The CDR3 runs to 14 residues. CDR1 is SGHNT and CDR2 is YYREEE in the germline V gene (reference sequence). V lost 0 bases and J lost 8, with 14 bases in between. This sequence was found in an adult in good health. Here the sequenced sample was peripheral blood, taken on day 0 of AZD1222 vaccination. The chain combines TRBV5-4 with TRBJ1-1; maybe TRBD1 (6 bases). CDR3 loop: CASSLVTAGDEAFF. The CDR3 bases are TGTGCCAGCAGCTTGGTAACGGCAGGGGACGAAGCTTTCTTT.